This T cell receptor (beta chain) is from a study of PD-1 blockade in classical Hodgkin lymphoma. Germline V gene data show CDR1 as MNHNS and CDR2 as SASEGT. The CDR3 spans 17 residues. V was clipped by 4 bases and J by 2 bases; unmatched bases: 11. This clone was seen once. Every patient relapsed after autologous stem cell transplantation, and brentuximab vedotin exposure varied. TCRdb's table, derived via immunoSEQ multiplex PCR, lists solely in-frame clones and lacks some. Here the sample spans 20,000 to 25,000 clones, around 80% being singletons. The chain employs TRBV6-1 and TRBJ2-3, with 8 bases matching TRBD1. This specimen consisted of peripheral blood mononuclear cells (PBMCs), obtained before the second cycle of nivolumab. This TCR was sampled from a human donor with classical Hodgkin lymphoma. The CDR3 nucleotides read TGTGCCAGCAGTGGACTTACAGGGGGTTACTACACAGATACGCAGTATTTT. As protein: CASSGLTGGYYTDTQYF.